This T cell receptor beta chain was recorded in a study of blood T cell repertoires in COVID-19. The data were produced by immunoSEQ multiplex PCR, yet TCRdb's version contains in-frame clones alone and is incomplete. The sample records approximately 330,000 clones, 87% being singletons. V was clipped by 5 bases and J by 0 bases; unmatched bases: 1. This CDR3 is 14 amino acids long. Germline-derived CDR1 and CDR2 are SGHVS and FQNEAQ. This chain joins TRBV7-8 and TRBJ1-1; 9 bases are shared with TRBD1. The sequenced material came from peripheral blood. The TCR originated in a man younger than 45 with COVID-19, enrolled during active disease. The CDR3 reads CASSGQGMNTEAFF. Written as DNA, the CDR3 is TGTGCCAGCAGCGGACAGGGGATGAACACTGAAGCTTTCTTT.